The clone carrying this T cell receptor (beta chain) was observed a handful of times. Its antigen remains unidentified. This entry belongs to a study of post-analysis software for immune sequencing data. Notes on the study in general: Patients had higher frequencies than controls of roughly five TRBV segments, including TRBV5-6, TRBV5-1 and TRBV20-1.

Sequencing libraries made from TCR beta cDNA carried unique molecular identifiers. TCRdb ran MiXCR on the PCR reads and lists one entry per CDR3 protein. Among about 770,000 distinct CDR3 sequences listed, around 45% were seen once. The junction had 9 bases not matched to a gene; V was cut back by 5 bases and J by 8 bases. The CDR3 runs to 13 residues. Per germline, CDR1 DFQATT and CDR2 SNEGSKA (reference sequence). The sequenced sample consisted of blood. V gene TRBV20-1 combines with J gene TRBJ2-1, with TRBD2 matching 7 bases. This TCR derives from a girl aged 5-17 years with multiple sclerosis. CDR3: CSARLLAIDEQFF. CDR3 in DNA: TGCAGTGCTCGACTACTAGCGATCGATGAGCAGTTCTTC.